This T cell receptor beta chain was obtained from a study of cytomegalovirus exposure and HLA in healthy donors. Study in general: HLA-typed donors were the source of 82 million or so unique TCRs, which an early data release held. Findings and limits, study-wide: In an earlier analysis, about 87% or about 30%: the productive usage of most TCR beta V segments. Common viral pathogens seemed, in a later analysis, to connect with several of the most significant clusters.

For this clone: The target antigen is unknown. The same CDR3 also results from other DNA sequences found in this sample.

With 60 Vbeta and 13 Jbeta primers, the PCR was carried out. The assay was immunoSEQ multiplex PCR, and TCRdb's table has in-frame clones only and misses some. The table has 90,000 to 120,000 clones, around three quarters seen once. This TCR was recovered from a woman under 30 in good health and CMV-seropositive. The sample taken for sequencing was PBMCs.

This CDR3 reads CASSLLAGVPNEQFF. CDR3 in DNA: TGTGCCAGCAGTTTACTAGCGGGAGTTCCCAATGAGCAGTTCTTC. The V call is TRBV27, the J call TRBJ2-1; 10 positions match TRBD2. Germline lookup yields CDR1 MNHEY and CDR2 SMNVEV (reference sequence). The CDR3 is 15 residues long. V lost 2 bases, J lost 6 bases, and 4 bases stayed unmatched.